This T cell receptor (beta chain) came from a study of neurological immune-mediated disorders. Overall study results and limits: In HTLV-1-associated myelopathy, TCR clonal expansion was greatest, and in multiple sclerosis it was least, below healthy controls. Phylogenetic grouping assigned the repertoires of 18 of 34 multiple sclerosis patients to one related-CDR3 cluster, which constitutes a possible signature.

This clonotype was counted a few times. The antigen remains undetermined. CDR1 and CDR2 from the germline V gene are DFQATT and SNEGSKA (reference sequence). This CDR3 contains 13 residues. V was cut by 0 bases and J by 2 bases, with 6 bases left in between. Template-switch 5'RACE cDNA synthesis added a 10-nucleotide unique molecular identifier. TCRdb passed the 5' RACE reads through MiXCR, listing each CDR3 protein once. The table includes 130,000 or so distinct CDR3 sequences, roughly 3.1% detected once. Sequenced sample: PBMCs. The chain is built from TRBV20-1 and TRBJ2-3; D unclear. This clonotype was obtained from a woman under 40 with multiple sclerosis. As DNA, the CDR3 is TGCAGTGCTAGAGATCCGAACACAGATACGCAGTATTTT. Translation: CSARDPNTDTQYF.